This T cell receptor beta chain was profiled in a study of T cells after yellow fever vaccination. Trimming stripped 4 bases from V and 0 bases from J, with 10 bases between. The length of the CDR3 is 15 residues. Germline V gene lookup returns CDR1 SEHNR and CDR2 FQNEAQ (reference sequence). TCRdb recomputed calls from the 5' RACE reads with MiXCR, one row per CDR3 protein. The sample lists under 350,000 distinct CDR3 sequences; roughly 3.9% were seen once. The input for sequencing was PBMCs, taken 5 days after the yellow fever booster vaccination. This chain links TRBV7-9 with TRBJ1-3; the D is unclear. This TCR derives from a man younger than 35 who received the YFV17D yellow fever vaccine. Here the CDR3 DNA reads TGTGCCAGCAGCTCTCGACGGGGCTCTGGAAACACCATATATTTT. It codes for CASSSRRGSGNTIYF.